The 18 T cell receptor beta chains reported below all come from one sample, sequenced in a study of blood T cell repertoires in COVID-19. The repertoire was sequenced with immunoSEQ multiplex PCR; TCRdb's copy has only in-frame clones and lacks some. The data contain around 150,000 clones, 93% of them singletons. Sample: peripheral blood. Receptors originate from a woman in her sixties or seventies with COVID-19, enrolled during active disease.

The chain employs TRBV6-5 and TRBJ2-7; D remains ambiguous. Germline CDR1 MNHEY, CDR2 SVGAGI. The CDR3 covers 16 residues. Trimming pared 2 bases from V and 2 bases from J, leaving 16 bases between. The CDR3 loop reads CASSYNPDPEPYEQYF. For the CDR3, the DNA is TGTGCCAGCAGTTACAACCCCGATCCCGAGCCCTACGAGCAGTACTTC.

V gene TRBV7-2 combines with J gene TRBJ1-4, with 8 bases matching TRBD1. V shed 5 bases, J shed 8 bases, and the junction held 4 bases outside the gene matches. Germline-derived CDR1 and CDR2 are SGHTA and FQGNSA. The length of the CDR3 is 13 residues. The CDR3: CASSRDRREKLFF. The CDR3 nucleotides are TGTGCCAGCAGCAGGGACAGGAGGGAAAAACTGTTTTTT.

The V gene is TRBV3-1 (or the pseudogene TRBV3-2), the J gene TRBJ2-3, with D possibly being TRBD1 (6 bases). Germline-derived CDR1 and CDR2 are LGHDT and YNNKEL (reference sequence). The ends were cut back, 5 bases at V and 3 bases at J, with 12 bases in the middle. The CDR3 loop spans 14 amino acids. The CDR3 loop is CASSSRGGTDTQYF. CDR3 bases: TGTGCCAGCAGCTCCAGGGGTGGGACAGATACGCAGTATTTT.

The chain uses TRBV19 and TRBJ2-3; a possible D gene is TRBD2 (6 bases). This CDR3 is 14 amino acids long. Trimming removed 0 bases at V and 6 bases at J, with 10 bases between. CDR1 is LNHDA and CDR2 is SQIVND in the germline V gene (reference sequence). CDR3 DNA sequence: TGTGCCAGTAGTATAGATACTAGCAGGGATACGCAGTATTTT. Its translation: CASSIDTSRDTQYF.

This rearrangement joins TRBV5-1 to TRBJ2-3; 8 bases fit TRBD2. Germline lookup yields CDR1 SGHRS and CDR2 YFSETQ. Trimming cost V 2 bases and J 4 bases; bases outside gene matches: 9. The CDR3 length is 16 residues. Written as DNA, the CDR3 is TGCGCCAGCAGCTTCCCGGGGACTAGTGTCGCAGATACGCAGTATTTT. Its protein is CASSFPGTSVADTQYF.

The chain recombines TRBV10-3 with TRBJ1-2, with a weak D call TRBD1 (6 bases). Per the germline V gene, CDR1 is ENHRY and CDR2 is SYGVKD. The CDR3 totals 15 residues. Trimming took 2 bases from V and 0 from J, leaving 10 bases between them. As DNA, the CDR3 is TGTGCCATCAGTGAGCAGGGGAGCGCTAACTATGGCTACACCTTC. Its translation is CAISEQGSANYGYTF.

This clone came up a few times. The rearrangement joins TRBV7-2 to TRBJ1-5; TRBD1 might be the D (5 bases). This CDR3 is 14 amino acids long. Germline CDR1 is SGHTA and CDR2 is FQGNSA. Trimming removed 4 bases from V and 7 bases from J, with 14 bases in between. The CDR3 DNA follows: TGTGCCAGCAGCTCCCAGGGTTTTAAGCAGCCCCAGCATTTT. It is translated as CASSSQGFKQPQHF.

The V call is TRBV24-1, the J call TRBJ1-2; 9 nucleotides agree with TRBD1. Losses at the gene ends were 3 bases for V and 4 bases for J; bases not matched to a gene: 5. This CDR3 is 15 amino acids long. Germline lookup yields CDR1 KGHDR and CDR2 SFDVKD. Here the CDR3 reads CATSDLPGQGYGYTF. The CDR3 DNA reads as TGTGCCACCAGTGATCTCCCGGGACAGGGCTATGGCTACACCTTC.

This clone showed up just once. The genes are TRBV30 and TRBJ1-2; a weak D match, TRBD1 (5 bases). This CDR3 is 14 amino acids long. Germline V gives CDR1 GTSNPN, CDR2 SVGIG (reference sequence). V was trimmed by 3 bases and J by 3 bases, leaving 14 bases between them. The CDR3 region is CAWSLGGNDYGYTF. The CDR3 nucleotides read TGTGCCTGGAGCCTGGGGGGGAACGACTATGGCTACACCTTC.

The J gene is TRBJ2-1, the V gene TRBV7-9; possible D gene TRBD1, 6 bases. Trimming pared 4 bases from V and 3 bases from J, leaving 16 bases between. CDR3 length: 16 residues. CDR1 and CDR2 from the germline V gene are SEHNR and FQNEAQ (reference sequence). The CDR3 reads CASSYGRDIFYNEQFF. CDR3 DNA sequence: TGTGCCAGCAGCTATGGCCGGGACATCTTCTACAATGAGCAGTTCTTC.

This clone showed up just once. V usage is TRBV15 and J usage is TRBJ2-7, with D perhaps matching TRBD1 (6 bases). Deletions cut 6 bases from V and 5 bases from J, with 17 bases between. The CDR3 length is 14 residues. Germline CDR1 is LNHNV and CDR2 is YYDKDF (reference sequence). Here the CDR3 DNA reads TGTGCCACCAGTAAGGCGACAGGAGCGGACGAGCAGTACTTC. Protein: CATSKATGADEQYF.

V and J are TRBV7-2 and TRBJ2-3; 14 bases are shared with TRBD2. Germline V CDR1 and CDR2: SGHTA, FQGNSA. With V trimmed by 4 bases and J by 5 bases, 8 bases remained unmatched. CDR3 length: 17 amino acids. CDR3 nucleotides: TGTGCCAGCAGCTCGGGGACTAGCGGGGGTCTAGTAGATACGCAGTATTTT. The encoded protein is CASSSGTSGGLVDTQYF.

The chain recombines TRBV9 with TRBJ2-1, with D uncertain. With 1 base removed from V and 5 bases from J, the gap between germline ends came to 16 bases. The CDR3 loop spans 16 amino acids. Germline V gene sequence: CDR1 SGDLS, CDR2 YYNGEE. CDR3 in amino acids: CASSVTSDPLNNEQFF. The CDR3 DNA reads as TGTGCCAGCAGCGTAACCAGCGATCCCTTAAACAATGAGCAGTTCTTC.

The chain employs TRBV6-1 and TRBJ2-2; tentatively, D is TRBD1 (7 bases). The CDR3 length is 17 residues. The germline V and J ends were trimmed by 4 bases and 6 bases, with 21 bases remaining between them. Germline loops: CDR1 MNHNS, CDR2 SASEGT. The CDR3 DNA is TGTGCCAGCAGTGCAGCATCAGGGGGGAAAGGGCCCGGGGAGCTGTTTTTT. This translates into CASSAASGGKGPGELFF.

CDR3 DNA: TGTGCCAGCAGCCCATCTAGGAGGGTGGATGGCTACACCTTC. This sequence encodes CASSPSRRVDGYTF. V gene TRBV9 combines with J gene TRBJ1-2, with D unclear. Looked up from germline, CDR1 is SGDLS and CDR2 is YYNGEE. There are 14 residues in the CDR3. V was trimmed by 4 bases and J by 6 bases, leaving 16 bases between them.

V usage is TRBV30 and J usage is TRBJ2-5; 7 bases map to TRBD2. The CDR3 length is 12 residues. Germline loops: CDR1 GTSNPN, CDR2 SVGIG (reference sequence). After removal of 7 bases from V and 8 bases from J, the junction contained 10 bases not matched to a gene. Here the CDR3 reads CASSRGGATQYF. DNA for the CDR3: TGTGCCTCCTCACGGGGAGGGGCTACCCAGTACTTC.

This chain uses TRBV7-9 with TRBJ1-2; a possible D gene is TRBD1 (5 bases). Germline CDR1 and CDR2: SEHNR and FQNEAQ (reference sequence). The length of the CDR3 is 14 residues. V shed 5 bases and J shed 8 bases, with 18 bases lying between them. CDR3 amino acids: CASSEPGLQNGYTF. The DNA for the CDR3 is TGTGCCAGCAGCGAACCGGGACTACAAAACGGCTACACCTTC.

This clone was detected once. The chain has TRBV18 and TRBJ2-7, with 9 bases aligning to TRBD1. Germline-derived CDR1 and CDR2 are KGHSH and LQKENI. The V and J ends lost 1 base and 7 bases, in that order; junction bases with no gene match: 8. The CDR3 contains 15 residues. CDR3 in DNA: TGTGCCAGCTCACCACTGCTCGGACAGGGGCTTGAGCAGTACTTC. Its protein product is CASSPLLGQGLEQYF.